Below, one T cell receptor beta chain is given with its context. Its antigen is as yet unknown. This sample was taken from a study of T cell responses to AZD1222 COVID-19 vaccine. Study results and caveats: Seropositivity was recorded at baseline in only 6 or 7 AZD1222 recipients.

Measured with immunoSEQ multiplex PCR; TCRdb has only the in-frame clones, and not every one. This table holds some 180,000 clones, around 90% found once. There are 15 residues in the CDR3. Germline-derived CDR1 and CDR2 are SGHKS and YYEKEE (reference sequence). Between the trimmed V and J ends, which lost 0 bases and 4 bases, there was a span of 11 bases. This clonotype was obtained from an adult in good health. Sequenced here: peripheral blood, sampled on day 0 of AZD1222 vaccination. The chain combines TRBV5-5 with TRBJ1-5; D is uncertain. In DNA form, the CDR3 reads TGTGCCAGCAGCTTGGGTGCACGCCCGAATCAGCCCCAGCATTTT. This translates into CASSLGARPNQPQHF.